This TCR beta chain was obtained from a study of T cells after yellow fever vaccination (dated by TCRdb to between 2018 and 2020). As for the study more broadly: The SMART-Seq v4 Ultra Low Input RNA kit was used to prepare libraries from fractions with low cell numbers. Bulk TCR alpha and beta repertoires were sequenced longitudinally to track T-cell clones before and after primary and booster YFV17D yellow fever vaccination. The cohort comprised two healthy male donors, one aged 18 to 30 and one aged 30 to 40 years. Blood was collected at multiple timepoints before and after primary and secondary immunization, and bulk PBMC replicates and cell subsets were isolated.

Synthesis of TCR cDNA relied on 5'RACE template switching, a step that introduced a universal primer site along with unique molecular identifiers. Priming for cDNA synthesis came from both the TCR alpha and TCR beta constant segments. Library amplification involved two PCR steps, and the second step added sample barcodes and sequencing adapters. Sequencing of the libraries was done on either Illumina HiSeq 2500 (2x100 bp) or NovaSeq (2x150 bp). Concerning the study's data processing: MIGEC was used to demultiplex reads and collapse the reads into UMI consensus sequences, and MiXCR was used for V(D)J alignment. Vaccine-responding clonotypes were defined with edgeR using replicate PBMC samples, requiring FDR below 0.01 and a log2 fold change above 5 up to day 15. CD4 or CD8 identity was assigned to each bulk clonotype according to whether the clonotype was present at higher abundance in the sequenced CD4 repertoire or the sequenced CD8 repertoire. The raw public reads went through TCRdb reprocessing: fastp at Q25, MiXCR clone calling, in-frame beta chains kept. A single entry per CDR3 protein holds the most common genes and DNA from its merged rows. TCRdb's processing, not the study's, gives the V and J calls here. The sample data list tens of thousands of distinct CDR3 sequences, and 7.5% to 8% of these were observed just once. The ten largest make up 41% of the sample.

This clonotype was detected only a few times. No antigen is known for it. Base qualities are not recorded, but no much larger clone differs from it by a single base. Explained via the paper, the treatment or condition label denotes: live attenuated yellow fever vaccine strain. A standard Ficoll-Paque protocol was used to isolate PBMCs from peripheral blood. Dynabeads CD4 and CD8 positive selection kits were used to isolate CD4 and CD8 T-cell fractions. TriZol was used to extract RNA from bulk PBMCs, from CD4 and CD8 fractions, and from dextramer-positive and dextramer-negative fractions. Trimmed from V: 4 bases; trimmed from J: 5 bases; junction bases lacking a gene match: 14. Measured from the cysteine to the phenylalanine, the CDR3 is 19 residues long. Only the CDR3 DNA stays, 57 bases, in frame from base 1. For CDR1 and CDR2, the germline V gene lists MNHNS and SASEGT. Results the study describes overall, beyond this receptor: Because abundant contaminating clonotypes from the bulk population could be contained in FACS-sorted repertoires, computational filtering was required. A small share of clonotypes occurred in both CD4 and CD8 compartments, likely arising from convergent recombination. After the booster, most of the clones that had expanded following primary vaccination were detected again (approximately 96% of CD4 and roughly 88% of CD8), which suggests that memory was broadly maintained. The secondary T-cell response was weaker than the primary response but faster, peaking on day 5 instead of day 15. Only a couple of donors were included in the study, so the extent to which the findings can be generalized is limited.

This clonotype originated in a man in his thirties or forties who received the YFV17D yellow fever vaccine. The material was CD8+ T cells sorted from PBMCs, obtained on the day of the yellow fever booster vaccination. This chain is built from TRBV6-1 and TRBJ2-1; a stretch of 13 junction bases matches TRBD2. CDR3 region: CASSGTTSGRTLFDNEQFF. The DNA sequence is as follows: TGTGCCAGCAGTGGTACGACTAGCGGGAGGACTCTGTTTGACAATGAGCAGTTCTTC.